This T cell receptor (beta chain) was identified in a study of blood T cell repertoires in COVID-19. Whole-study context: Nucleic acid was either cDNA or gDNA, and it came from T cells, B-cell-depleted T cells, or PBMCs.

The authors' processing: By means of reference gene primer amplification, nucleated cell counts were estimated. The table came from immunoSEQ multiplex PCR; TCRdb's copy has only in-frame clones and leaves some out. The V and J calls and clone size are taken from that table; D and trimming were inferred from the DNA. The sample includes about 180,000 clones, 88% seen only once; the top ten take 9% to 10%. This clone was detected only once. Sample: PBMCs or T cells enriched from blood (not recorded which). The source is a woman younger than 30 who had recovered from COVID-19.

The CDR3 sequence is CASSLLSMEGGTEAFF. DNA for the CDR3: TGCGCCAGCAGCTTGCTTTCTATGGAGGGAGGGACTGAAGCTTTCTTT. The chain links TRBV5-1 to TRBJ1-1; D is unclear. Between the trimmed V and J ends, which lost 1 base and 5 bases, there was a span of 18 bases. The CDR3 is 16 residues long. The germline V gene has CDR1 SGHRS and CDR2 YFSETQ.